This T cell receptor (beta chain) stems from a study of OX40 agonist ivuxolimab in advanced cancers. Study-wide results and caveats: In general, CD8+ T cells held more expanded clones than CD4+ did, on average. Compared with others, partial responders at 0.1-3.0 mg/kg displayed clonal expansion among the lowest.

Samples of blood were obtained at baseline, on cycle 4 day 1, and on cycle 7 day 1. TCRdb's table, derived via immunoSEQ multiplex PCR, lists solely in-frame clones and lacks some. This sample has fewer than 85,000 clones, with about 73% found just once. Of note for this clone: Its target is unknown.

V was clipped by 6 bases and J by 7 bases, with 15 bases between them. Germline loops: CDR1 SNHLY, CDR2 FYNNEI. CDR3 length: 13 amino acids. This clonotype was sampled from an adult with an advanced solid tumor such as melanoma, head and neck, liver or kidney cancer. Sequenced here: CD4+ or CD8+ T cells sorted from blood, sampled in a trial of the OX40 agonist ivuxolimab. The gene calls are TRBV2 and TRBJ1-2; D ambiguous. The chain's CDR3 is CASSGSGISGYTF. CDR3 coding DNA: TGTGCCAGCAGCGGGTCGGGGATTTCTGGCTACACCTTC. Complete variable domain (other parts from reference TRBV2 and TRBJ1-2): EPEVTQTPSHQVTQMGQEVILRCVPISNHLYFYWYRQILGQKVEFLVSFYNNEISEKSEIFDDQFSVERPDGSNFTLKIRSTKLEDSAMYFCASSGSGISGYTFGSGTRLTVV.